Sequencing of this T cell receptor (beta chain) was carried out in a study of shared clonotypes between healthy human individuals. Study-level background: With ages of 18 to 49, the donors were a couple of women and a few men. Overall study results and limits: The expectation was that sequencing depth would affect clonotype sharing among donors. Only blood underwent sampling, and tissue repertoires likely differ.

This clone showed up many times. Its cognate antigen is unknown. Sequencing used immunoSEQ multiplex PCR; TCRdb keeps in-frame clones, though not all of them. Of roughly 95,000 clones in the sample, less than 50% are singletons; the top ten hold approximately 15%. The sequence was obtained from a woman between 40 and 50 years old in good health. Some clones in this sample may be carry-over from other donors' samples. Source material: PBMCs.

The DNA for the CDR3 is TGTGCCAGCTCACCAATGAGGACTAGCGGGGTTGGTGAGCAGTTCTTC. It is translated as CASSPMRTSGVGEQFF. This chain links TRBV18 with TRBJ2-1; TRBD2 matches at 12 bases. Germline assignment: CDR1 KGHSH and CDR2 LQKENI. V lost 2 bases to trimming and J lost 9 bases; unmatched junction nucleotides: 8. The length of the CDR3 is 16 residues.